This T cell receptor beta chain stems from a study of neurological immune-mediated disorders. Notes on the study in general: The greatest TCR clonal expansion appeared in HTLV-1-associated myelopathy and the smallest, falling below healthy controls, in multiple sclerosis.

This clonotype was detected many times. What it binds is not known. It was by 5'RACE with 10-nucleotide random UMIs that the cDNA was made. The yield of each sequencing run was over 170 million TCR-beta sequences from 15-18 subjects. MiXCR, applied by TCRdb to the 5' RACE reads, yields one record per CDR3 protein. The sample carries 25,000 to 35,000 distinct CDR3 sequences, around 16% recorded once. V was shortened by 0 bases and J by 7 bases, with 7 bases between the two germline ends. The CDR3 covers 12 residues. CDR1 is SGHKS and CDR2 is YYEKEE in the germline V gene (reference sequence). This clonotype originated in a man in his 70s in good health. The source material was PBMCs. V gene TRBV5-5 combines with J gene TRBJ1-1; no clear D. Here the CDR3 reads CASSLETDEAFF. The CDR3 nucleotides are TGTGCCAGCAGCTTGGAAACAGATGAAGCTTTCTTT.